The T cell receptor (beta chain) described here comes from a study of T cell responses to AZD1222 COVID-19 vaccine. The study, taken as a whole, reports: Increases in Spike-specific TCR breadth and depth were seen after two AZD1222 doses. Only five or six AZD1222 recipients were seropositive at baseline. Regions 160-218 and 743-854 held dominance among vaccine-associated CD4 TCRs, which spanned spike.

J was trimmed by 8 bases and V by 3 bases; bases with no gene match: 7. Germline CDR1 reads SGHTA; CDR2 reads FQGNSA. This CDR3 region has 14 residues. Sequencing used immunoSEQ multiplex PCR; TCRdb keeps in-frame clones, though not all of them. The sample consists of roughly 140,000 clones, more than 90% of them appearing once. To note about this clone: The antigen is unknown.

The J gene is TRBJ1-3, the V gene TRBV7-2, with TRBD1 matching over 7 bases. The TCR comes from an adult who received the AZD1222 COVID-19 vaccine. The source material was peripheral blood, sampled 28 days after the second AZD1222 dose. CDR3 residues: CASSFQQGRDTIYF. The CDR3 DNA is TGTGCCAGCAGCTTCCAACAGGGGAGGGACACCATATATTTT.